This passage covers 10 T cell receptor beta chains from one sample sequenced in a study of blood T cell repertoires in COVID-19. The repertoire was sequenced with immunoSEQ multiplex PCR; TCRdb's copy has only in-frame clones and lacks some. The sample lists 70,000 to 85,000 clones, roughly 84% occurring once. The sequencing sample was made of peripheral blood. The receptors stem from an elderly woman in a cohort sampled during active or convalescent COVID-19.

The chain employs TRBV6-5 and TRBJ1-2; D is unresolved. This CDR3 spans 13 amino acids. Germline V gene sequence: CDR1 MNHEY, CDR2 SVGAGI. The ends were cut back, 6 bases at V and 4 bases at J, with 12 bases in the middle. The CDR3 nucleotides read TGTGCCAGCAGCCTCAGCGGGTTCTATGGCTACACCTTC. It codes for CASSLSGFYGYTF.

This rearrangement joins TRBV11-2 to TRBJ1-1; maybe TRBD1 (6 bases). The CDR3 consists of 15 residues. Trimming left V 1 base short and J 6 bases short, with 15 bases between. Per germline, CDR1 SGHAT and CDR2 FQNNGV. Written as DNA, the CDR3 is TGTGCCAGCAGCTTAGCCACAGGGTCGCGGGCTGAAGCTTTCTTT. This gives the protein CASSLATGSRAEAFF.

V usage is TRBV19 and J usage is TRBJ2-7; 15 positions match TRBD2. There are 15 residues in the CDR3. Per the germline V gene, CDR1 is LNHDA and CDR2 is SQIVND (reference sequence). Trimming took 5 bases from V and 7 from J; bases not matched to a gene: 6. In nucleotides, the CDR3 is TGTGCCAGTAGTTCAGGACTAGCGGGAGGGCCGGAGCAGTACTTC. Encoded protein: CASSSGLAGGPEQYF.

The J gene is TRBJ2-3, the V gene TRBV9; 7 bases align to TRBD2. V was pared by 4 bases and J by 3 bases, with 8 bases of the junction left unmatched. The CDR3 is 15 amino acids. Germline CDR1 SGDLS, CDR2 YYNGEE. The CDR3 DNA follows: TGTGCCAGCAGCCCCCGTGCGGGAGCGACAGATACGCAGTATTTT. Translation: CASSPRAGATDTQYF.

This clone was found a few times. This rearrangement joins TRBV30 to TRBJ1-1, with no clear D. The V end was cut by 5 bases, the J end by 4 bases, with 8 bases between. Germline assignment: CDR1 GTSNPN and CDR2 SVGIG (reference sequence). The CDR3 is made up of 11 amino acids. The CDR3 region has the DNA TGTGCCTGGGGCCCTTTCACTGAAGCTTTCTTT. Its protein is CAWGPFTEAFF.

The chain couples TRBV29-1 to TRBJ2-3; the match to TRBD1 covers 9 bases. V gave up 2 bases and J gave up 1 base; unmatched junction bases: 7. The CDR3 sequence is 16 residues long. Germline CDR1 reads SQVTM; CDR2 reads ANQGSEA. CDR3 DNA: TGCAGCGTTGAATCGGGACAGGGATTTGGCACAGATACGCAGTATTTT. It specifies CSVESGQGFGTDTQYF.

This rearrangement joins TRBV9 to TRBJ1-4, with 7 bases identical to TRBD1. Trimming cost V 3 bases and J 1 base; bases outside gene matches: 3. The CDR3 extends over 15 amino acids. Germline lookup yields CDR1 SGDLS and CDR2 YYNGEE. CDR3 sequence: CASSAPGGTNEKLFF. CDR3 DNA sequence: TGTGCCAGCAGCGCTCCAGGGGGAACTAATGAAAAACTGTTTTTT.

This sequence joins TRBV7-2 and TRBJ1-3; D possibly corresponds to TRBD1 (6 bases). Germline loops: CDR1 SGHTA, CDR2 FQGNSA. The CDR3 runs 15 residues. The ends were cut back, 1 base at V and 4 bases at J, with 11 bases in the middle. The CDR3 DNA is TGTGCCAGCAGCTTAGAAAGGGGGGGCGGAAACACCATATATTTT. Translation gives CASSLERGGGNTIYF.

This CDR3 is CASGLGYLGLAKNEQFF. The CDR3 bases are TGTGCTAGTGGTTTGGGATACCTTGGACTAGCTAAGAATGAGCAGTTCTTC. The V call is TRBV12-5, the J call TRBJ2-1; 8 bases are a match to TRBD2. V lost 1 base to trimming and J lost 7 bases; unmatched junction nucleotides: 12. CDR3 length equals 17 residues. The germline gives CDR1 LGHNT, CDR2 FRNRAP.

The chain carries TRBV10-2 and TRBJ1-2, with a possible D match to TRBD1 (6 bases). From germline, CDR1 is WSHSY and CDR2 SAAADI. The CDR3 is 14 residues long. V lost 8 bases to trimming and J lost 2 bases, with 15 bases between them. The CDR3 DNA sequence: TGCGCCAGCGGAAGGACAGAAACAAACTATGGCTACACCTTC. It codes for CASGRTETNYGYTF.